A selection of T cell receptor beta chains follows, all from one sample in a study of T cell responses to AZD1222 COVID-19 vaccine. Assay used: immunoSEQ multiplex PCR; TCRdb lists only in-frame clones, some missing. The sample has around 220,000 clones, approximately 94% seen once. Specimen: peripheral blood, collected 28 days after the second dose of the MenACWY control vaccine. These receptors were collected from an adult who received the MenACWY meningococcal vaccine as a control. The CDR3 runs from the conserved cysteine through the conserved F or W. The D gene is left open where the match is weak. A clone size is listed for some rows: how often the clone was seen (once, few, many), or a class if it is expanded.

abundance | j_gene | v_gene | d_gene | CDR3nt | CDR3aa
NA | TRBJ1-1 | TRBV3-1/TRBV3-2 | TRBD1 | TGTGCCAGCAGCCAGTCTCCGACAGGGGCTGAAGCTTTCTTT | CASSQSPTGAEAFF
NA | TRBJ1-1 | TRBV9 | TRBD1 | TGTGCCAGCAGCGTAGAGGGACAGGGTAACACTGAAGCTTTCTTT | CASSVEGQGNTEAFF
NA | TRBJ2-1 | TRBV5-1 | TRBD2 | TGCGCCAGCAGCCCCCGGGGGCTAGCGGGCAAAATCTCCTACAATGAGCAGTTCTTC | CASSPRGLAGKISYNEQFF
NA | TRBJ1-1 | TRBV7-3 | TRBD1 | TGTGCCAGCAGCTCACAGGGGTCCATGAACACTGAAGCTTTCTTT | CASSSQGSMNTEAFF
few | TRBJ1-2 | TRBV28 | NA | TGTGCCAGCAGTTCCGTCTATGGCTACACCTTC | CASSSVYGYTF
NA | TRBJ2-7 | TRBV10-1 | TRBD1 | TGCGCCAGCAGAACCCCCGGGACAGCCTCTTCCTACGAGCAGTACTTC | CASRTPGTASSYEQYF
few | TRBJ2-7 | TRBV21-1 | NA | TGTGCCAGCAGCAAATCTGGCAGAACCTCCTACGAGCAGTACTTC | CASSKSGRTSYEQYF
NA | TRBJ1-1 | TRBV10-3 | NA | TGTGCCATCAGTGAGTCTTTGGGGCGAGCTTTCTTT | CAISESLGRAFF
NA | TRBJ2-1 | TRBV5-1 | TRBD1 | TGCGCCAGCAGCTCGGGACAGGGTGTTTACAATGAGCAGTTCTTC | CASSSGQGVYNEQFF
NA | TRBJ1-1 | TRBV7-6 | TRBD1 | TGTGCCAGCAGCTCCGGACAGGGGTTAAGTTCCACTGAAGCTTTCTTT | CASSSGQGLSSTEAFF
NA | TRBJ2-7 | TRBV6-4 | TRBD2 | TGTGCCAGCAGCTCTAGCGGGATCGGGTACGAGCAGTACTTC | CASSSSGIGYEQYF
NA | TRBJ2-5 | TRBV4-1 | NA | TGCGCCAGCAGCCAAGGGGGCGGAGAGACCCAGTACTTC | CASSQGGGETQYF
NA | TRBJ1-1 | TRBV19 | NA | TGTGCCAGTAGTATAGGGGTAATGAACACTGAAGCTTTCTTT | CASSIGVMNTEAFF
NA | TRBJ2-3 | TRBV27 | NA | TGTGCCAGCAGCTTCAGGGGGGCAGATACGCAGTATTTT | CASSFRGADTQYF
NA | TRBJ2-3 | TRBV6-5 | TRBD2 | TGTGCCAGCAGTTACCTAGCGGGGAACACAGATACGCAGTATTTT | CASSYLAGNTDTQYF
NA | TRBJ2-7 | TRBV7-8 | TRBD2 | TGTGCCAGCAGCTCCCTTCGGGGGGAGACCGCGTCCTACGAGCAGTACTTC | CASSSLRGETASYEQYF
NA | TRBJ2-3 | TRBV6-5 | NA | TGTGCCAGCGGGGGTGTGGCGGATACGCAGTATTTT | CASGGVADTQYF
NA | TRBJ2-2 | TRBV5-1 | NA | TGCGCCAGCAGCTTGGCACACGAGAACACCGGGGAGCTGTTTTTT | CASSLAHENTGELFF
NA | TRBJ2-5 | TRBV19 | NA | TGTGCCAGTAGTATCGGGCAGGGACCACGCCGGGGAGAGACCCAGTACTTC | CASSIGQGPRRGETQYF
NA | TRBJ1-1 | TRBV7-2 | NA | TGTGCCAGCAGCACCCCTGGGGGCTACACTGAAGCTTTCTTT | CASSTPGGYTEAFF
NA | TRBJ1-3 | TRBV6-5 | TRBD1 | TGTGCCAGCAGACAGACAGGGTCAGGAAACACCATATATTTT | CASRQTGSGNTIYF
NA | TRBJ2-1 | TRBV30 | TRBD2 | TGTGCCTGGGACATTAGCGGGGGGGCTAATGAGCAGTTCTTC | CAWDISGGANEQFF
NA | TRBJ1-1 | TRBV5-5 | NA | TGTGCCAGCAGCTCCGAAATGAACACTGAAGCTTTCTTT | CASSSEMNTEAFF
NA | TRBJ2-1 | TRBV9 | NA | TGTGCCAGCAGCGTAGGCGGGACGAATGAGCAGTTCTTC | CASSVGGTNEQFF
NA | TRBJ2-7 | TRBV28 | NA | TGTGCCAGCAGAGGCAGGGTGTCCTACGAGCAGTACTTC | CASRGRVSYEQYF
NA | TRBJ2-1 | TRBV7-2 | NA | TGTGCCAGCAGCTTAGAAGGGGGGTCAAACAATGAGCAGTTCTTC | CASSLEGGSNNEQFF
once | TRBJ1-6 | TRBV11-2 | TRBD1 | TGTGCCAGCAGCAAAGGACAGGGCGGCGCACCCCTCCACTTT | CASSKGQGGAPLHF
once | TRBJ2-7 | TRBV5-6 | TRBD2 | TGTGCCAGCAGCTGGGGGGTGCGGGAGGGTTACGAGCAGTACTTC | CASSWGVREGYEQYF
NA | TRBJ1-6 | TRBV6-5 | NA | TGTGCCAGCAGTTACGTTCTTGATAATTCACCCCTCCACTTT | CASSYVLDNSPLHF
NA | TRBJ1-5 | TRBV7-2 | TRBD1 | TGTGCCAGCAGCTTAGATGGAGGGGGCCGCCAGCCCCAGCATTTT | CASSLDGGGRQPQHF
NA | TRBJ2-5 | TRBV4-1 | NA | TGCGCCAGCAGCCAAGTCCCTGACGGGGAGACCCAGTACTTC | CASSQVPDGETQYF
NA | TRBJ2-1 | TRBV21-1 | NA | TGTGCCAACGCGAATGGACAGAATGAATACAATGAGCAGTTCTTC | CANANGQNEYNEQFF